This TCR beta chain came from a study of long-term antiretroviral therapy in people with HIV. Points from the study as a whole: In the period from the mid-2000s to the late 2010s, blood was collected, possibly under older ART regimens. Clones that had undergone expansion before ART dominated the repertoire at all time points.

Survey-level resolution applied to immunoSEQ assay v3.0. A target of 40,000-50,000 T-cell genomes per sample was set for sequencing. Assay used: immunoSEQ multiplex PCR; TCRdb lists only in-frame clones, some missing. The table has tens of thousands of clones, over 60% seen once; the top ten hold approximately 14%. As concerns this clone: Its antigen is as yet unknown.

Cryopreserved PBMC numbered roughly 0.9-11 million per sample before DNA extraction. The CDR3 has 13 residues. V lost 5 bases and J 2 bases, leaving 9 bases between the germline ends. Germline CDR1 SSHAT, CDR2 FNYEAQ (reference sequence). The chain is built from TRBV7-7 and TRBJ1-1; no firm D call. This sequence was found in a woman in her 30s with HIV. The sequences come from unsorted PBMCs, collected 2.9 years after starting antiretroviral therapy. CDR3 in amino acids: CASSHGPNTEAFF. The CDR3 coding sequence is TGTGCCAGCAGCCACGGGCCTAACACTGAAGCTTTCTTT.